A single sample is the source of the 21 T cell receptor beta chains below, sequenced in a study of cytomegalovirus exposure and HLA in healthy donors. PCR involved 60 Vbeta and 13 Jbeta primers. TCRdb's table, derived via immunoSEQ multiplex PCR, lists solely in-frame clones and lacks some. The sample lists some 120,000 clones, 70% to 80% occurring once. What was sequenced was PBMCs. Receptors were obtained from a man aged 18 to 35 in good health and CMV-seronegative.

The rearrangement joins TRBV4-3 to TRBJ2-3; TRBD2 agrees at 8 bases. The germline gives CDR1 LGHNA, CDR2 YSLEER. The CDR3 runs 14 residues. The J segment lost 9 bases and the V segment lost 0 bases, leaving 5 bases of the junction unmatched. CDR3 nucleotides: TGCGCCAGCAGCCAAGACTTCAGCGGGAGCACGCAGTATTTT. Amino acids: CASSQDFSGSTQYF.

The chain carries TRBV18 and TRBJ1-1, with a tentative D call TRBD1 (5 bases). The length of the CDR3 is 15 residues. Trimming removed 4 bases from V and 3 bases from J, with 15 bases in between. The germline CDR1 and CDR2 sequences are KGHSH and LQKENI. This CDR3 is CASSHAGILDTEAFF. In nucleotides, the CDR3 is TGTGCCAGCTCACACGCAGGGATTCTAGACACTGAAGCTTTCTTT.

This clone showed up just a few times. CDR3 nucleotide sequence: TGCGCCAGCAGCTTCCGTTTTCAAGAGACCCAGTACTTC. The encoded protein is CASSFRFQETQYF. This chain links TRBV5-1 with TRBJ2-5; D is ambiguous. Germline values: CDR1 SGHRS, CDR2 YFSETQ. The CDR3 extends over 13 amino acids. V dropped 2 bases and J dropped 2 bases, with 7 bases sitting between them.

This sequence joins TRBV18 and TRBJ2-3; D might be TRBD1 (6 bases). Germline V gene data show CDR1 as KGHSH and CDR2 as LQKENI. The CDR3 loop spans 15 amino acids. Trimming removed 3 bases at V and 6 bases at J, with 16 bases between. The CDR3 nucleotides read TGTGCCAGCTCACCTTCACAGGGTCGGACCGATACGCAGTATTTT. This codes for CASSPSQGRTDTQYF.

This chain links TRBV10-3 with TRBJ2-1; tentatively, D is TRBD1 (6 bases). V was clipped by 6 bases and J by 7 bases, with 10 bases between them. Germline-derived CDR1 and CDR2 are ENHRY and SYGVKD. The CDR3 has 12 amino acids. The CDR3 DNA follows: TGTGCCATCAGAACTCAGGGGAATGAGCAGTTCTTC. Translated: CAIRTQGNEQFF.

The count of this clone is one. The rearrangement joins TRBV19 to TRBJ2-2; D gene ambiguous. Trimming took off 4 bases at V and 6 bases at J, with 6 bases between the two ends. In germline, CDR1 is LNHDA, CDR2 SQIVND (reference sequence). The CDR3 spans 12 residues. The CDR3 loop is CASSSVAGELFF. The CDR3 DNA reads TGTGCCAGTAGTAGCGTGGCCGGGGAGCTGTTTTTT.

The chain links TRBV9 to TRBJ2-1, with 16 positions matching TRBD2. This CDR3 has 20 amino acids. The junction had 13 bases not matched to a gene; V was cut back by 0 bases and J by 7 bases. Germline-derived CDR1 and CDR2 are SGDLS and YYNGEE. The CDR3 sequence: CASSVANVGTSGRAGNEQFF. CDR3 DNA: TGTGCCAGCAGCGTAGCCAATGTTGGGACTAGCGGGAGGGCCGGGAATGAGCAGTTCTTC.

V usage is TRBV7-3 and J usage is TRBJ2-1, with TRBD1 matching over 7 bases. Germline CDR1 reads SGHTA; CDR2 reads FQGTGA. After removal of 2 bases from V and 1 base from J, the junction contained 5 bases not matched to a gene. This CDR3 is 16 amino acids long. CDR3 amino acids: CASSLETGSSYNEQFF. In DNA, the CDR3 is TGTGCCAGCAGCTTAGAGACAGGGTCTTCCTACAATGAGCAGTTCTTC. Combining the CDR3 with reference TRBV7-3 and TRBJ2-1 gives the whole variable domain GAGVSQTPSNKVTEKGKYVELRCDPISGHTALYWYRQSLGQGPEFLIYFQGTGAADDSGLPNDRFFAVRPEGSVSTLKIQRTERGDSAVYLCASSLETGSSYNEQFFGPGTRLTVL.

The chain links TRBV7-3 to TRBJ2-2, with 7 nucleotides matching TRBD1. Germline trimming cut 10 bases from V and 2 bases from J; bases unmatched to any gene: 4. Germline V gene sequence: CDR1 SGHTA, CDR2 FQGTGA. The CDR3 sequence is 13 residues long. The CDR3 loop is CAIHRGNTGELFF. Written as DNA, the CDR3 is TGTGCCATTCACAGGGGTAACACCGGGGAGCTGTTTTTT.

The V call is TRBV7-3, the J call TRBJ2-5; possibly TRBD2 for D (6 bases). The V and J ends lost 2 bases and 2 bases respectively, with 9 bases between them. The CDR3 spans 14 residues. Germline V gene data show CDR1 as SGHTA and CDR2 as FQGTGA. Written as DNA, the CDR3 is TGTGCCAGCAGCTTAGCGGGGATACAAGAGACCCAGTACTTC. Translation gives CASSLAGIQETQYF.

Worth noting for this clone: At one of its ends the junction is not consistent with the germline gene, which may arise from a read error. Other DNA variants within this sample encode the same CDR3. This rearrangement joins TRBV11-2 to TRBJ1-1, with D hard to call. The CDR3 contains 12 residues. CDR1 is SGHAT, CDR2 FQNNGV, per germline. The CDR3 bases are TGTGCCAGCAGCCCAGGCCTAACTGAGGCTTTCTTT. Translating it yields CASSPGLTEAFF.

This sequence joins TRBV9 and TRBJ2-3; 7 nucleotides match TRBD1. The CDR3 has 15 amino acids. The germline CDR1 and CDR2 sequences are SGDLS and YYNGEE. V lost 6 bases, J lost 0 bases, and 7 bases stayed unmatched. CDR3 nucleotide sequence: TGTGCCAGCACCCCGGGACAGCCTAGCACAGATACGCAGTATTTT. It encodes CASTPGQPSTDTQYF.

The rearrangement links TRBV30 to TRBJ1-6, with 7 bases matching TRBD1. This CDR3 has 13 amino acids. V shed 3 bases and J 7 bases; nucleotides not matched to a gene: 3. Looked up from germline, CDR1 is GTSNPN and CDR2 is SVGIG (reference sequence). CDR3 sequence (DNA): TGTGCCTGGAGGGAGACAGGGAATTCACCCCTCCACTTT. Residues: CAWRETGNSPLHF. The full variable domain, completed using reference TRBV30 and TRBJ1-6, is SQTIHQWPATLVQPVGSPLSLECTVEGTSNPNLYWYRQAAGRGLQLLFYSVGIGQISSEVPQNLSASRPQDRQFILSSKKLLLSDSGFYLCAWRETGNSPLHFGNGTRLTVT.

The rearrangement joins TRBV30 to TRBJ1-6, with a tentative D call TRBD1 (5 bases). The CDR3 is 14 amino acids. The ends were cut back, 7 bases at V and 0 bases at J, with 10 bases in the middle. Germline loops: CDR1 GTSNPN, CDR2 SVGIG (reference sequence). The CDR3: CASTQGSYNSPLHF. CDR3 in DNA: TGTGCCTCCACCCAGGGCTCCTATAATTCACCCCTCCACTTT.

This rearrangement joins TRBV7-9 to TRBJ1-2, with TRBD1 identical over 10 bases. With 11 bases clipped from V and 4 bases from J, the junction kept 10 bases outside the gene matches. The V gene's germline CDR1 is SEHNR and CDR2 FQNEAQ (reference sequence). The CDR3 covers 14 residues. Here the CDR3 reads CAGGQGTALYGYTF. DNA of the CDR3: TGTGCCGGGGGACAGGGGACGGCTCTCTATGGCTACACCTTC. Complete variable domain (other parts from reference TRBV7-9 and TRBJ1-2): DTGVSQNPRHKITKRGQNVTFRCDPISEHNRLYWYRQTLGQGPEFLTYFQNEAQLEKSRLLSDRFSAERPKGSFSTLEIQRTEQGDSAMYLCAGGQGTALYGYTFGSGTRLTVV.

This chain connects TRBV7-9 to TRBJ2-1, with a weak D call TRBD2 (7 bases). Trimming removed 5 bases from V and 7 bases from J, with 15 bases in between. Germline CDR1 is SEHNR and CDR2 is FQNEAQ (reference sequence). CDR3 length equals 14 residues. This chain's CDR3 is CASSPAGGRNEQFF. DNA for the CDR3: TGTGCCAGCAGCCCGGCCGGGGGGCGGAATGAGCAGTTCTTC.

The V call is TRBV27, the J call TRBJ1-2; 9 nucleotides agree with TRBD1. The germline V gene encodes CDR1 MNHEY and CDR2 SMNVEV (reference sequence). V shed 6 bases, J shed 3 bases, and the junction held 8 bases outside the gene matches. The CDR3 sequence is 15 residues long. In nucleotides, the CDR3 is TGTGCCAGCAGCCCAAAGACAGGGGGGGACTATGGCTACACCTTC. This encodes CASSPKTGGDYGYTF.

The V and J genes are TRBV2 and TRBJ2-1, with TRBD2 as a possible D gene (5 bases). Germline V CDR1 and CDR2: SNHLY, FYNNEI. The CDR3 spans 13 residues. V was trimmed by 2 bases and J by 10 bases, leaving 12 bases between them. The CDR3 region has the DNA TGTGCCAGCAGTGAAACTCCCCGGGGAGAGCAGTTCTTC. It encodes CASSETPRGEQFF.

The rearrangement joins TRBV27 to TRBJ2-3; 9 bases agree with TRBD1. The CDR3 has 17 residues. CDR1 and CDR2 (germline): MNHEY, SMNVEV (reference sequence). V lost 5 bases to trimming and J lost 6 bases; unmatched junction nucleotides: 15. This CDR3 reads CASSPRTPGQGDDTQYF. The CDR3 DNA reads TGTGCCAGCAGTCCAAGGACTCCGGGACAGGGCGACGATACGCAGTATTTT.

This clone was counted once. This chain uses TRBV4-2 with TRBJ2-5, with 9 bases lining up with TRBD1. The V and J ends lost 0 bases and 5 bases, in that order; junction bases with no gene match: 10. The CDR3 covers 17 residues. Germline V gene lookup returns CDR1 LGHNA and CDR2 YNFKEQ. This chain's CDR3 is CASSQEQSTGGWETQYF. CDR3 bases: TGTGCCAGCAGCCAAGAGCAGTCTACAGGGGGCTGGGAGACCCAGTACTTC.

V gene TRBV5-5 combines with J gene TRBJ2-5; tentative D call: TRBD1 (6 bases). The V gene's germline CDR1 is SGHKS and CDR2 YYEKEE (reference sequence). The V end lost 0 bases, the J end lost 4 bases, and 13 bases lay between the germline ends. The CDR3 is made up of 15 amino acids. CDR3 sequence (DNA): TGTGCCAGCAGCTTGGTTGGGACCAGGGGAGAGACCCAGTACTTC. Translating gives CASSLVGTRGETQYF.